This TCR beta chain was captured in a study of long-term antiretroviral therapy in people with HIV. Survey-level immunoSEQ v3.0 assays were run. Clones were sequenced by immunoSEQ multiplex PCR, and TCRdb holds only the in-frame ones, with some missing. The table shows 15,000 or so clones, with over 75% occurring only once. Sequencing was performed on unsorted PBMCs, taken less than 1.3 years before starting antiretroviral therapy. The clonotype comes from a man in his thirties or forties with HIV.

The CDR3 sequence is CASSPRLGEKLFF. The CDR3 coding sequence is TGTGCCAGCAGCCCTCGACTGGGGGAAAAACTGTTTTTT. The chain links TRBV11-1 to TRBJ1-4; D unclear. V shed 5 bases and J shed 8 bases, with 12 bases lying between them. Per germline, CDR1 SGHAT and CDR2 FQDESV (reference sequence). The CDR3 covers 13 residues.